Listed here are 22 T cell receptor beta chains from one sample, sequenced in a study of shared T cell receptors in the human thymus. The table came from immunoSEQ multiplex PCR; TCRdb's copy has only in-frame clones and leaves some out. This sample has under 450,000 clones, with 85% to 95% found just once. The sequenced material came from thymocytes. The receptors derive from a human donor.

The count of this clone is one. The genes are TRBV14 and TRBJ2-3; possible D gene TRBD2, 5 bases. The germline V gene encodes CDR1 SGHDN and CDR2 FVKESK. This CDR3 spans 16 amino acids. The ends were cut back, 4 bases at V and 0 bases at J, with 14 bases in the middle. The CDR3 reads CASSPLWRTSTDTQYF. The CDR3 region has the DNA TGTGCCAGCAGCCCGTTGTGGCGGACTAGCACAGATACGCAGTATTTT.

The chain joins TRBV7-9 to TRBJ1-4; weak D call: TRBD1 (6 bases). The CDR3 has 18 amino acids. Trimming cost V 5 bases and J 0 bases, with 19 bases left between them. Per the germline V gene, CDR1 is SEHNR and CDR2 is FQNEAQ (reference sequence). CDR3 protein: CASSAHREEWATNEKLFF. The CDR3 DNA is TGTGCCAGCAGCGCGCACAGGGAGGAGTGGGCAACTAATGAAAAACTGTTTTTT.

The chain combines TRBV19 with TRBJ2-6, with D possibly matching TRBD1 (5 bases). Trimming removed 0 bases at V and 0 bases at J, with 12 bases between. The V gene's germline CDR1 is LNHDA and CDR2 SQIVND (reference sequence). This CDR3 comprises 18 residues. The CDR3 loop reads CASSIDRVALSGANVLTF. As DNA, the CDR3 is TGTGCCAGTAGTATAGACAGGGTGGCCCTCTCTGGGGCCAACGTCCTGACTTTC.

This chain uses TRBV20-1 with TRBJ2-3, with D possibly being TRBD1 or TRBD2 (5 bases each). This CDR3 region has 8 residues. From germline, CDR1 is DFQATT and CDR2 SNEGSKA (reference sequence). The V end lost 6 bases, the J end lost 14 bases, and 9 bases lay between the germline ends. In DNA form, the CDR3 reads TGCAGTGCCCCCGGGGCGTATTTT. Protein sequence: CSAPGAYF.

The sample holds one count of this clone. The chain carries TRBV7-6 and TRBJ1-1; the D is unclear. This CDR3 is built from 13 residues. CDR1 SGHVS and CDR2 FNYEAQ come from the germline V gene. Trimming stripped 4 bases from V and 1 base from J, with 7 bases between. The CDR3, as DNA: TGTGCCAGCAGCTCGTTAAAGAACACTGAAGCTTTCTTT. As protein: CASSSLKNTEAFF.

The V gene is TRBV2, the J gene TRBJ2-3; the match to TRBD1 covers 9 bases. Germline V gene data show CDR1 as SNHLY and CDR2 as FYNNEI. Trimming took 0 bases from V and 4 from J; bases not matched to a gene: 8. CDR3 length equals 17 residues. The CDR3 spells CASSEAGGQGEADTQYF. The CDR3 nucleotides are TGTGCCAGCAGTGAAGCCGGGGGACAGGGTGAGGCAGATACGCAGTATTTT.

J is TRBJ2-7 and V is TRBV18; a weak D match, TRBD2 (7 bases). The CDR3 contains 16 residues. Deletions cut 0 bases from V and 3 bases from J, with 15 bases between. In germline, CDR1 is KGHSH, CDR2 LQKENI. Here the CDR3 DNA reads TGTGCCAGCTCACCACCGGGGTCGGGGGGCGGCTACGAGCAGTACTTC. Its protein product is CASSPPGSGGGYEQYF.

V and J are TRBV27 and TRBJ2-3, with D possibly matching TRBD2 (6 bases). With 8 bases removed from V and 0 bases from J, the gap between germline ends came to 18 bases. The CDR3 has 16 residues. Germline CDR1 MNHEY, CDR2 SMNVEV (reference sequence). CDR3 in DNA: TGTGCCAGCGGGGGGACTCTCCCCCAAAGCACAGATACGCAGTATTTT. Its translation: CASGGTLPQSTDTQYF.

This chain links TRBV4-1 with TRBJ2-2; no firm D call. The CDR3 has 17 amino acids. CDR1 and CDR2 from the germline V gene are MGHRA and YSYEKL. Trimming left V 0 bases short and J 2 bases short, with 13 bases between. The CDR3 protein is CASSQDKRKYNTGELFF. CDR3 sequence (DNA): TGCGCCAGCAGCCAAGATAAGAGGAAATACAACACCGGGGAGCTGTTTTTT.

The rearrangement joins TRBV27 to TRBJ2-7; TRBD1 aligns across 7 bases. Germline CDR1 reads MNHEY; CDR2 reads SMNVEV (reference sequence). Trimming at V came to 5 bases and at J to 0 bases, leaving 4 bases not matched to a gene. The CDR3 runs to 14 residues. DNA for the CDR3: TGTGCCAGCAGTGAGACAGGGAGCTCCTACGAGCAGTACTTC. This sequence encodes CASSETGSSYEQYF.

This rearrangement joins TRBV14 to TRBJ2-7, with TRBD1 as a possible D gene (6 bases). V was pared by 4 bases and J by 0 bases, with 10 bases between. Germline lookup yields CDR1 SGHDN and CDR2 FVKESK. This CDR3 is 14 amino acids long. The CDR3 is CASSPDSFSYEQYF. The CDR3 region has the DNA TGTGCCAGCAGCCCGGACAGTTTCTCCTACGAGCAGTACTTC.

The CDR3 DNA reads TGCGCCAGCAGCTTGGGACGAAGACAGGGGACTGAAGCTTTCTTT. It is translated as CASSLGRRQGTEAFF. The chain recombines TRBV5-1 with TRBJ1-1; 8 nucleotides line up with TRBD1. The length of the CDR3 is 15 residues. Per germline, CDR1 SGHRS and CDR2 YFSETQ. The V segment lost 0 bases and the J segment 5 bases; nucleotides outside the gene matches: 6.

The rearrangement links TRBV7-2 to TRBJ2-1; 9 positions agree with TRBD2. V trimming: 4 bases; J trimming: 0 bases; junction bases outside the gene matches: 13. CDR1 and CDR2 from the germline V gene are SGHTA and FQGNSA. The CDR3 spans 19 residues. The CDR3 nucleotides read TGTGCCAGCAGCTCCTCCTTTACTCTAGCGGGATACTCCTACAATGAGCAGTTCTTC. Protein: CASSSSFTLAGYSYNEQFF.

The genes are TRBV14 and TRBJ2-7, with 8 bases identical to TRBD1. The CDR3 is made up of 12 amino acids. CDR1 and CDR2 from the germline V gene are SGHDN and FVKESK. The V gene end was trimmed by 1 base and the J gene end by 9 bases; junction bases not matched to a gene: 2. The CDR3 region has the DNA TGTGCCAGCAGCCAAGGGACAGGGAGGCAGTACTTC. This translates into CASSQGTGRQYF.

This clone was found once. This rearrangement joins TRBV4-1 to TRBJ2-7; no clear D. V was clipped by 0 bases and J by 4 bases, with 13 bases between them. In germline, CDR1 is MGHRA, CDR2 YSYEKL. The CDR3 contains 15 residues. The CDR3 DNA reads as TGCGCCAGCAGCCAAGAGGGGTATTTCCCTTACGAGCAGTACTTC. This encodes CASSQEGYFPYEQYF.

The chain recombines TRBV4-1 with TRBJ2-1, with 9 bases lining up with TRBD2. Germline loops: CDR1 MGHRA, CDR2 YSYEKL. The V and J ends lost 1 base and 12 bases, in that order; junction bases with no gene match: 10. This CDR3 spans 15 amino acids. The CDR3 DNA is TGCGCCAGCAGCCAAGGCATGACTAGCGGAAAGGGGCAGTTCTTC. It is translated as CASSQGMTSGKGQFF.

In DNA form, the CDR3 reads TGTGCCAGCATAAGCACCCAAAGCTCCTACGAGCAGTACTTC. Amino acid sequence: CASISTQSSYEQYF. The rearrangement links TRBV7-9 to TRBJ2-7; no clear D gene. V lost 7 bases and J 0 bases, leaving 13 bases between the germline ends. Germline loops: CDR1 SEHNR, CDR2 FQNEAQ (reference sequence). There are 14 residues in the CDR3. Combining the CDR3 with reference TRBV7-9 and TRBJ2-7 gives the whole variable domain DTGVSQNPRHKITKRGQNVTFRCDPISEHNRLYWYRQTLGQGPEFLTYFQNEAQLEKSRLLSDRFSAERPKGSFSTLEIQRTEQGDSAMYLCASISTQSSYEQYFGPGTRLTVT.

This chain connects TRBV14 to TRBJ2-1; 10 nucleotides line up with TRBD2. The germline gives CDR1 SGHDN, CDR2 FVKESK. The CDR3 length is 18 residues. The trim removed 5 bases at V and 5 bases at J, leaving 15 bases unmatched. CDR3 in amino acids: CASSVPNPSGSRDNEQFF. CDR3 sequence (DNA): TGTGCCAGCAGCGTTCCCAACCCTAGCGGGAGTAGGGACAATGAGCAGTTCTTC.

The chain joins TRBV5-1 to TRBJ1-4; D possibly corresponds to TRBD1 (5 bases). V was pared by 3 bases and J by 6 bases, with 18 bases between. Germline V lookup: CDR1 SGHRS, CDR2 YFSETQ. The CDR3 loop spans 16 amino acids. The CDR3 spells CASSCIVIGHYEKLFF. The CDR3 nucleotides read TGCGCCAGCAGCTGTATAGTTATCGGACACTATGAAAAACTGTTTTTT.

The V gene is TRBV11-3, the J gene TRBJ2-3, with TRBD2 matching 10 bases. This CDR3 spans 15 amino acids. Trimming took 5 bases from V and 3 from J; bases not matched to a gene: 5. Germline V gives CDR1 SGHNT, CDR2 YENEEA. CDR3 residues: CASSATSGATDTQYF. The CDR3 nucleotides are TGTGCCAGCAGCGCTACTAGCGGGGCAACAGATACGCAGTATTTT. Looking up the rest from reference TRBV11-3 and TRBJ2-3 gives the full variable domain: EAGVVQSPRYKIIEKKQPVAFWCNPISGHNTLYWYLQNLGQGPELLIRYENEEAVDDSQLPKDRFSAERLKGVDSTLKIQPAELGDSAVYLCASSATSGATDTQYFGPGTRLTVL.

CDR3 region: CASSFGALLTTGELFF. The CDR3 DNA is TGCGCCAGCAGCTTTGGGGCGCTCCTAACCACCGGGGAGCTGTTTTTT. This chain connects TRBV5-1 to TRBJ2-2; a possible D gene is TRBD1 (5 bases). V lost 2 bases and J lost 4, with 15 bases in between. The CDR3 consists of 16 residues. CDR1 is SGHRS and CDR2 is YFSETQ in the germline V gene. Supplemented by reference TRBV5-1 and TRBJ2-2, the full variable domain reads KAGVTQTPRYLIKTRGQQVTLSCSPISGHRSVSWYQQTPGQGLQFLFEYFSETQRNKGNFPGRFSGRQFSNSRSEMNVSTLELGDSALYLCASSFGALLTTGELFFGEGSRLTVL.

This chain links TRBV6-1 with TRBJ1-4; D call uncertain. Trimming took off 3 bases at V and 6 bases at J, with 20 bases between the two ends. The CDR3 is 17 amino acids. Germline-derived CDR1 and CDR2 are MNHNS and SASEGT. This chain's CDR3 is CASSDRRHRVDDEKLFF. DNA for the CDR3: TGTGCCAGCAGTGACCGTAGACATAGGGTGGATGATGAAAAACTGTTTTTT.